This TCR beta chain was recorded in a study of CD8+ T cells in alopecia areata. Reverse transcribed after extraction, RNA yielded cDNA as the sequencing template. Some clones are missing from TCRdb's copy, which holds only in-frame ones; the method was immunoSEQ multiplex PCR. The sample includes 110,000 to 150,000 clones, roughly 82% seen only once; the top ten take 25%. Deletions cut 6 bases from V and 6 bases from J, with 5 bases between. The CDR3 covers 11 residues. Germline V gene sequence: CDR1 SGHTA, CDR2 FQGNSA. The treatment is: oral pan-JAK inhibitor, 5-10 mg twice daily. This rearrangement joins TRBV7-2 to TRBJ2-2; D is unclear. This material consisted of CD8+ T cells sorted from blood, taken at week 4, from a patient treated with tofacitinib. This sequence was found in a human donor with alopecia areata. In DNA, the CDR3 is TGTGCCAGCAGTCCCGCCGGGGAGCTGTTTTTT. Its protein is CASSPAGELFF.